These 29 T cell receptor beta chains were sequenced from one sample in a study of pediatric ulcerative colitis. One to two pinch biopsies were taken from the rectum during colonoscopy. Measured with immunoSEQ multiplex PCR; TCRdb has only the in-frame clones, and not every one. The profile shows 17,000 or so clones, less than 80% of them singletons. Sequencing used gut tissue. The source of these receptors is a girl aged 10-17 years with moderate ulcerative colitis.

The V gene is TRBV19, the J gene TRBJ2-5; 9 bases agree with TRBD1. The CDR3 runs 12 residues. Germline lookup yields CDR1 LNHDA and CDR2 SQIVND (reference sequence). The V and J ends lost 6 bases and 4 bases, in that order; junction bases with no gene match: 0. The CDR3 sequence is CASRDRGETQYF. The CDR3 nucleotides are TGTGCCAGTAGGGACAGGGGAGAGACCCAGTACTTC.

The V gene is TRBV6-6, the J gene TRBJ2-2, with D unresolved. With 0 bases removed from V and 6 bases from J, the gap between germline ends came to 11 bases. Germline CDR1 MNHNY, CDR2 SVGAGI (reference sequence). This CDR3 has 15 residues. The CDR3 DNA follows: TGTGCCAGCAGTTACTCCACAGACCCGGCCGGGGAGCTGTTTTTT. Residues: CASSYSTDPAGELFF.

V and J are TRBV5-4 and TRBJ2-1; 9 nucleotides match TRBD2. This CDR3 spans 16 amino acids. V shed 4 bases and J 4 bases; nucleotides not matched to a gene: 9. Germline CDR1 SGHNT, CDR2 YYREEE (reference sequence). Here the CDR3 DNA reads TGTGCCAGCAGCACCCCTACTAGCGGGCCTTACAATGAGCAGTTCTTC. Translating gives CASSTPTSGPYNEQFF.

The CDR3 here is CASSYWGRGYTF. For the CDR3, the DNA is TGTGCCAGCAGTTACTGGGGTAGGGGCTACACCTTC. The chain joins TRBV6-6 to TRBJ1-2; no clear D. The CDR3 covers 12 residues. The germline gives CDR1 MNHNY, CDR2 SVGAGI (reference sequence). Trimming took off 1 base at V and 8 bases at J, with 8 bases between the two ends.

The count of this clone is one. The CDR3, as DNA: TGTGCCAGCAGCTTAGAGCGCCTCGACGAGCAGTACTTC. This codes for CASSLERLDEQYF. The chain links TRBV11-2 to TRBJ2-7; no firm D call. Trimming took 0 bases from V and 5 from J, leaving 8 bases between them. This CDR3 is built from 13 residues. The germline CDR1 and CDR2 sequences are SGHAT and FQNNGV.

The genes are TRBV6-6 and TRBJ2-1; 8 positions agree with TRBD1. The CDR3 loop spans 15 amino acids. V lost 4 bases and J lost 9; bases outside the gene matches: 11. Looked up from germline, CDR1 is MNHNY and CDR2 is SVGAGI (reference sequence). Here the CDR3 DNA reads TGTGCCAGCAGTTCTCCCTCGGACAGGGAGGTTGAGCAGTTCTTC. Residues: CASSSPSDREVEQFF.

In the case of this clone: The junction shows a germline mismatch at one end, possibly a read error. J is TRBJ2-5 and V is TRBV7-7; D is possibly TRBD2 (7 bases). The CDR3 runs to 15 residues. CDR1 and CDR2 (germline): SSHAT, FNYEAQ (reference sequence). The CDR3 DNA is TGTGCTAGCAGCTTATCCCGGGGGGCTAGGGAGACCCAGTACTTC. This gives the protein CASSLSRGARETQYF.

To note about this clone: At the DNA level, this CDR3 is encoded by other sequences in the same sample as well. This chain connects TRBV5-1 to TRBJ2-3; 15 nucleotides match TRBD2. CDR3 size: 18 residues. The germline V gene has CDR1 SGHRS and CDR2 YFSETQ. J was trimmed by 1 base and V by 4 bases; bases with no gene match: 7. This CDR3 is CASSRGLAGGPGTDTQYF. DNA of the CDR3: TGCGCCAGCAGCCGCGGACTAGCGGGGGGGCCTGGCACAGATACGCAGTATTTT.

The rearrangement uses TRBV9 and TRBJ2-7; TRBD1 aligns across 10 bases. Germline CDR1 and CDR2: SGDLS and YYNGEE. V shed 0 bases and J 4 bases; nucleotides not matched to a gene: 7. The CDR3 has 16 amino acids. CDR3 in amino acids: CASSVETGQGIYEQYF. As DNA, the CDR3 is TGTGCCAGCAGCGTAGAGACGGGACAGGGGATATACGAGCAGTACTTC.

The rearrangement uses TRBV6-5 and TRBJ2-4; D possibly corresponds to TRBD2 (5 bases). Germline CDR1 MNHEY, CDR2 SVGAGI. This CDR3 comprises 15 residues. Trimming left V 2 bases short and J 3 bases short, with 11 bases between. The CDR3 DNA reads as TGTGCCAGCAGTTACCGGGGAATCGGCAAAAACATTCAGTACTTC. As protein: CASSYRGIGKNIQYF.

This chain links TRBV28 with TRBJ1-1; the D is unclear. The CDR3 totals 12 residues. V lost 5 bases and J lost 8, with 12 bases in between. Per the germline V gene, CDR1 is MDHEN and CDR2 is SYDVKM. CDR3 in DNA: TGTGCCAGCAGTCTAGAGGCACGCGAAGCTTTCTTT. It is translated as CASSLEAREAFF.

Only one count was recorded for this clone. V gene TRBV11-1 combines with J gene TRBJ2-5; 9 bases are a match to TRBD1. Germline V lookup: CDR1 SGHAT, CDR2 FQDESV (reference sequence). V dropped 4 bases and J dropped 6; count of bases not matched to a gene: 9. This CDR3 contains 15 residues. As DNA, the CDR3 is TGTGCCAGCAGCTCAAGTTACAGGGGGCGAAAGACCCAGTACTTC. Encoded protein: CASSSSYRGRKTQYF.

The rearrangement uses TRBV6-5 and TRBJ2-7; D gene unclear. CDR3 length: 14 amino acids. Germline-derived CDR1 and CDR2 are MNHEY and SVGAGI. Trimming pared 5 bases from V and 7 bases from J, leaving 18 bases between. The CDR3 reads CASSQYFWFWEQYF. The CDR3 coding sequence is TGTGCCAGCAGTCAGTATTTTTGGTTTTGGGAGCAGTACTTC.

This clone showed up just a few times. This chain uses TRBV7-9 with TRBJ1-1; no firm D call. CDR3 length equals 13 residues. V was shortened by 3 bases and J by 0 bases, with 5 bases between the two germline ends. The germline V gene has CDR1 SEHNR and CDR2 FQNEAQ (reference sequence). The DNA of the CDR3 is TGTGCCAGCAGCTTCCAGTTGAACACTGAAGCTTTCTTT. It encodes CASSFQLNTEAFF.

The rearrangement uses TRBV11-1 and TRBJ2-3, with a weak D call TRBD2 (6 bases). This CDR3 region has 13 residues. CDR1 is SGHAT, CDR2 FQDESV, per germline (reference sequence). V lost 7 bases and J 8 bases, leaving 16 bases between the germline ends. As DNA, the CDR3 is TGTGCCAGCACCCTAGGGCGGGGTGGTACGCAGTATTTT. Translated: CASTLGRGGTQYF.

About this clone: In the same sample, other DNA sequences code for this CDR3. The chain uses TRBV9 and TRBJ2-3, with unresolved D. Germline V gives CDR1 SGDLS, CDR2 YYNGEE. The V gene lost 0 bases and the J gene lost 0 bases, with 8 bases spanning the gap. CDR3 size: 15 residues. CDR3 loop: CASSVATVSTDTQYF. CDR3 nucleotides: TGTGCCAGCAGCGTAGCTACCGTTAGCACAGATACGCAGTATTTT.

The chain links TRBV6-5 to TRBJ2-3, with D maybe TRBD2 (6 bases). The V gene lost 5 bases and the J gene lost 2 bases, with 11 bases spanning the gap. Germline-derived CDR1 and CDR2 are MNHEY and SVGAGI. The CDR3 runs 14 residues. CDR3 in amino acids: CASSRSGFTDTQYF. In DNA, the CDR3 is TGTGCCAGCAGTCGTAGCGGTTTCACAGATACGCAGTATTTT.

The V and J genes are TRBV7-3 and TRBJ1-2; 7 positions agree with TRBD1. Looked up from germline, CDR1 is SGHTA and CDR2 is FQGTGA. The V and J ends lost 5 bases and 1 base, in that order; junction bases with no gene match: 10. The CDR3 contains 16 residues. This chain's CDR3 is CASSQRGGTDNYGYTF. CDR3 DNA sequence: TGTGCCAGCAGCCAAAGGGGAGGGACAGATAACTATGGCTACACCTTC.

The sample holds one count of this clone. V usage is TRBV4-1 and J usage is TRBJ1-2; possibly TRBD1 for D (5 bases). CDR1 MGHRA and CDR2 YSYEKL come from the germline V gene. The CDR3 is made up of 16 amino acids. Trimming took off 3 bases at V and 3 bases at J, with 17 bases between the two ends. CDR3 region: CASSQVGLTQDYGYTF. The CDR3, as DNA: TGCGCCAGCAGCCAGGTCGGGCTAACACAGGACTATGGCTACACCTTC.

This chain uses TRBV27 with TRBJ2-7, with 10 nucleotides matching TRBD1. Germline trimming cut 3 bases from V and 4 bases from J; bases unmatched to any gene: 6. Germline lookup yields CDR1 MNHEY and CDR2 SMNVEV (reference sequence). This CDR3 has 15 amino acids. CDR3 loop: CASSLFGTGDYEQYF. The DNA of the CDR3 is TGTGCCAGCAGTTTGTTCGGGACAGGGGATTACGAGCAGTACTTC.

V is TRBV29-1 and J is TRBJ1-2; D remains ambiguous. CDR1 SQVTM and CDR2 ANQGSEA come from the germline V gene. This CDR3 comprises 12 residues. Between the trimmed V and J ends, which lost 4 bases and 0 bases, there was a span of 6 bases. CDR3 nucleotide sequence: TGCAGCGTTGCACAGTCTAACTATGGCTACACCTTC. Protein: CSVAQSNYGYTF.

This clone was observed a handful of times. V and J are TRBV19 and TRBJ1-2; D may be TRBD1 (6 bases). Per germline, CDR1 LNHDA and CDR2 SQIVND (reference sequence). The CDR3 spans 14 residues. V lost 4 bases to trimming and J lost 6 bases, with 15 bases between them. CDR3 bases: TGTGCCAGTAGTACCCGACAGGAGGGTCATGGCTACACCTTC. Translating it yields CASSTRQEGHGYTF.

J is TRBJ2-3 and V is TRBV28, with 8 bases aligning to TRBD1. The CDR3 runs to 14 residues. Germline CDR1 and CDR2: MDHEN and SYDVKM. The ends lost 2 bases at V and 7 bases at J; junction bases unmatched: 5. The CDR3: CASSLDRGVNTQYF. For the CDR3, the DNA is TGTGCCAGCAGTTTAGACAGGGGCGTAAATACGCAGTATTTT.

V gene TRBV6-5 combines with J gene TRBJ2-5, with 13 bases that match TRBD2. V was pared by 6 bases and J by 6 bases, with 7 bases of the junction left unmatched. Looked up from germline, CDR1 is MNHEY and CDR2 is SVGAGI. This CDR3 is 15 amino acids long. The CDR3 DNA reads as TGTGCCAGCAGCCGGGGACTAGCGGGAACCCAGACCCAGTACTTC. Translated: CASSRGLAGTQTQYF.

The chain uses TRBV28 and TRBJ1-4, with D hard to call. V gave up 8 bases and J gave up 8 bases, with 15 bases separating them. The CDR3 runs to 13 residues. CDR1 and CDR2 from the germline V gene are MDHEN and SYDVKM. The DNA of the CDR3 is TGTGCCAGCTCTCGATGGGATAAGGAAAAACTGTTTTTT. Its protein product is CASSRWDKEKLFF. Based on the CDR3 plus reference TRBV28 and TRBJ1-4, the full variable domain is DVKVTQSSRYLVKRTGEKVFLECVQDMDHENMFWYRQDPGLGLRLIYFSYDVKMKEKGDIPEGYSVSREKKERFSLILESASTNQTSMYLCASSRWDKEKLFFGSGTQLSVL.

This clone was counted a single time. This chain connects TRBV11-2 to TRBJ2-7; 7 nucleotides align to TRBD1. The germline CDR1 and CDR2 sequences are SGHAT and FQNNGV. This CDR3 region has 14 residues. The ends lost 5 bases at V and 4 bases at J; junction bases unmatched: 8. CDR3 protein: CASSPDRVSYEQYF. CDR3 DNA sequence: TGTGCCAGCAGCCCCGACAGGGTCTCTTACGAGCAGTACTTC.

This clone was observed a single time. The gene calls are TRBV7-2 and TRBJ2-7; D is unclear. Per germline, CDR1 SGHTA and CDR2 FQGNSA. The CDR3 is 12 amino acids. V dropped 3 bases and J dropped 3 bases, with 6 bases sitting between them. The CDR3 spells CASSFDFYEQYF. CDR3 DNA: TGTGCCAGCAGCTTCGATTTCTACGAGCAGTACTTC.

The chain has TRBV21-1 and TRBJ2-3; no check of the table's D call, TRBD1, against the DNA was made. TRBV21-1 is marked as a pseudogene. The CDR3 totals 15 residues. CDR3 in amino acids: CASTPGQGGTDTQYF. For the CDR3, the DNA is TGTGCCAGCACCCCGGGACAGGGTGGCACAGATACGCAGTATTTT.

This clone turned up a few times. The chain has TRBV9 and TRBJ1-1; TRBD1 is a possible D gene (5 bases). The V end lost 0 bases, the J end lost 0 bases, and 6 bases lay between the germline ends. The length of the CDR3 is 14 residues. Germline loops: CDR1 SGDLS, CDR2 YYNGEE. CDR3 nucleotides: TGTGCCAGCAGCGTAGGACAGTTGAACACTGAAGCTTTCTTT. This gives the protein CASSVGQLNTEAFF.